This TCR beta chain was sequenced for a study of T cells after somatic rescue of genetic block. Germline CDR1 is SGHRS and CDR2 is YFSETQ. CDR3 size: 12 residues. The V segment lost 7 bases and the J segment 10 bases; nucleotides outside the gene matches: 4. Method: immunoSEQ multiplex PCR; TCRdb's copy keeps in-frame clones and lacks some. In the table there are tens of thousands of clones, less than 95% of which are singletons. The sample comprised peripheral blood mononuclear cells (PBMCs). The sequence came from a man in his forties or fifties. This rearrangement joins TRBV5-1 to TRBJ2-1; 11 nucleotides agree with TRBD1. The CDR3 DNA reads as TGCGCCAGCGGACAGGGGGCGTTAGAGCAGTTCTTC. Translating it yields CASGQGALEQFF.